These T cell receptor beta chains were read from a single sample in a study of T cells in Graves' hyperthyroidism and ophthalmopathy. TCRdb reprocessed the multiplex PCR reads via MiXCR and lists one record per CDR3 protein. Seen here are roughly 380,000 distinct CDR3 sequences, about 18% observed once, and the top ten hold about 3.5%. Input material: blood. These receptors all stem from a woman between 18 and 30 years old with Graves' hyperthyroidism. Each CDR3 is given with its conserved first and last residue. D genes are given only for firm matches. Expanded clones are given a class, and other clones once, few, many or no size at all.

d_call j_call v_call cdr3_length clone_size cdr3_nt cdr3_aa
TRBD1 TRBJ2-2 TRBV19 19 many TGTGCCAGTAGTATAGGGACAGGGAACCTCGTCGCGAACACCGGGGAGCTGTTTTTT CASSIGTGNLVANTGELFF
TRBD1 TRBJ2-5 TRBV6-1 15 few TGTGCCAGCAGTGACATGCCGGGACAGCAAGAGACCCAGTACTTC CASSDMPGQQETQYF
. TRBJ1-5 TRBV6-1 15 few TGTGCCAGCAGTGAAGAGTACAACTCCAATCAGCCCCAGCATTTT CASSEEYNSNQPQHF
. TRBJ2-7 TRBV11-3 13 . TGTGCCAGCAGTCCCGACCCTCGACTTCAGCAGTACTTC CASSPDPRLQQYF
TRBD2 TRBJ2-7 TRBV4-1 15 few TGCGCCAGCAGCCATCGGACTAGCGGGGACTACGAGCAGTACTTC CASSHRTSGDYEQYF
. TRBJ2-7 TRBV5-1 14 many TGCGCCAGCAGCTTGGCCGACGCCAGCTACGAGCAGTACTTC CASSLADASYEQYF
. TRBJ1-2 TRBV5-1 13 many TGCGCCAGCAGCTACGAGGGGCTCGATGGCTACACCTTC CASSYEGLDGYTF
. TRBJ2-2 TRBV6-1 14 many TGTGCCAGCAGGTGGACTACCAACACCGGGGAGCTGTTTTTT CASRWTTNTGELFF
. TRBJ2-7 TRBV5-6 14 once TGTGCCAGCAGCACTCTTGCGACCTCCTACGATCAGTACTTC CASSTLATSYDQYF
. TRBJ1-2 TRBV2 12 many TGTGCCAGCAGCGAAATGGACTATGGCTACACCTTC CASSEMDYGYTF
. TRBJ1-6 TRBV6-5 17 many TGTGCCAGCAGTTATGGGCAGGGGCCGGGGTATAATTCACCCCTCCACTTT CASSYGQGPGYNSPLHF
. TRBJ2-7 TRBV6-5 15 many TGTGCCAGCAGTTACGGGATGGCGGGGTCCTACGAGCAGTACTTC CASSYGMAGSYEQYF
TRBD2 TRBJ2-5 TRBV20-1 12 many TGCAGTGCTGCCCTAGCGGAAGAGACCCAGTACTTC CSAALAEETQYF
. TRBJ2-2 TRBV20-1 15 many TGCAGTGCTAGAGAGGGCATTGCGAACACCGGGGAGCTGTTTTTT CSAREGIANTGELFF
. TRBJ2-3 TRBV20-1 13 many TGCAGTGCTAGACCAGCGGTCACAGATACGCAGTATTTT CSARPAVTDTQYF
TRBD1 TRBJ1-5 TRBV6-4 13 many TGTGCCAGTTCAACAGGGGAAGGACAGCCCCAGCATTTT CASSTGEGQPQHF
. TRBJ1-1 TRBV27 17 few TGTGCCAGCGGTAATTGGCGAGCGTCCGGGTCCCCGGCGGAAGCTTTCTTT CASGNWRASGSPAEAFF
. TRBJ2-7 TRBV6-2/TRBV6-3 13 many TGTGCCAGCAGCCGACATGGCACCTACGAGCAGTACTTC CASSRHGTYEQYF
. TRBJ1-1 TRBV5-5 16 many TGTGCCAGCAGCTTGCGGGGGGGTGGTTTGGATGCTGAAGCTTTCTTT CASSLRGGGLDAEAFF
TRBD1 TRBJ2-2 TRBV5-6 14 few TGTGCCAGCAGCCGGACAGGGCGGGAAGGGGAGCTGTTTTTT CASSRTGREGELFF
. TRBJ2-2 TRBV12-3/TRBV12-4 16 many TGTGCCAGCAGTACAGGGTCCACAACGAACACCGGGGAGCTGTTTTTT CASSTGSTTNTGELFF
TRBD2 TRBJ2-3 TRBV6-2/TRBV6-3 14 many TGTGCCAGCAGTTACGACGGGGGGACAGATACGCAGTATTTT CASSYDGGTDTQYF
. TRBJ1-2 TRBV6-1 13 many TGTGCCAGCAAGGGTGACTATAACTATGGCTACACCTTC CASKGDYNYGYTF
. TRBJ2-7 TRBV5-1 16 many TGCGCCAGCAGCCGAACGACGGGGGCTGACTCCTACGAGCAGTACTTC CASSRTTGADSYEQYF
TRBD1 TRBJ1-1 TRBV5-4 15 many TGTGCCAGCAGCGAAATTGACAGGGAGAACACTGAAGCTTTCTTT CASSEIDRENTEAFF
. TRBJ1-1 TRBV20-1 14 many TGCAGTGCTAAAGAATGGAGGGCTGACACTGAAGCTTTCTTT CSAKEWRADTEAFF
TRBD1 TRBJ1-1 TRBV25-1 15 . TGTGCCAGCAGTCAAACTACAGGGGCCCCCACTGAAGCTTTCTTT CASSQTTGAPTEAFF
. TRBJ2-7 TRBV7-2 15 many TGTGCCAGCAGCTTAGGAATAGGTCTGTCCTACGGGCAGTACTTC CASSLGIGLSYGQYF
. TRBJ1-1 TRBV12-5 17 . TGTGCTAGTGGTTTGGTACCAGTTGGGGGTTGGAACACTGAAGCTTTCTTT CASGLVPVGGWNTEAFF
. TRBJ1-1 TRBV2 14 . TGTGCCAGCTCCGGGGGGGGGCTAAACACTGAAGCTTTCTTT CASSGGGLNTEAFF
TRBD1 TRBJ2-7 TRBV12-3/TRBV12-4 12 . TGTGCCAGCAGTCACGCCGGGACAGGGGACCACTTC CASSHAGTGDHF
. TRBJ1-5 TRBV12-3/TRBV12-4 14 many TGTGCCAGCACCATTTCGAGAGCCAATCAGCCCCAGCATTTT CASTISRANQPQHF
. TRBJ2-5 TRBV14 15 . TGTGCCAGCAGCCAATACAGCAACGGTCAAGATACCCAGTACTTC CASSQYSNGQDTQYF
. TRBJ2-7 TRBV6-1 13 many TGTGCCAGCAGTGAGACGATGACCTACGAGCAGTACTTC CASSETMTYEQYF
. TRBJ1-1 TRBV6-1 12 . TGTGCCAGCAGCCGTTGGAACACTGGAGCTTTCTTT CASSRWNTGAFF
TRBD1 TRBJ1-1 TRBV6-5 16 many TGTGCCAGCAGCCGTCCCGGGACAGGTTTGAACACTGAAGCTTTCTTT CASSRPGTGLNTEAFF
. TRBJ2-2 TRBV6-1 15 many TGTGCCAGCAGTGAAGTATTGGGTTACACCGGGGAGCTGTTTTTT CASSEVLGYTGELFF
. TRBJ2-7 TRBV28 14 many TGTGCCAGCAGTTTCGGGGGAATCCCCTACGAGCAGTACTTC CASSFGGIPYEQYF
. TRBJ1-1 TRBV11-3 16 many TGTGCCAGCAGCTTACGGGTCTCCCCCGGGAACACTGAAGCTTTCTTT CASSLRVSPGNTEAFF
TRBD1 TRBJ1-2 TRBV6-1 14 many TGTGCCAGCAGTGAAGGGGACAGATGGTATGGCTACACCTTC CASSEGDRWYGYTF
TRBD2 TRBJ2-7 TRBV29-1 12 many TGCAGCGCGGGAGGACAAGAGTCAGAGCAGTACTTC CSAGGQESEQYF
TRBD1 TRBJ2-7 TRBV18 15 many TGTGCCAGCTCACCTCCCGGGACAGGCTTTTACGAGCAGTACTTC CASSPPGTGFYEQYF
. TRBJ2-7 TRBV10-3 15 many TGTGCCATCAGTGAGTCGGGTCCTTCTACCTACGAGCAGTACTTC CAISESGPSTYEQYF
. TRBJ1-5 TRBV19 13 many TGTGCCAGTAGTGCCCTTTCGGGGCAGCCCCAGCATTTT CASSALSGQPQHF
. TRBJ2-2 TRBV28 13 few TGTGCCAGCAGCTCCTCGGGCACCGGGGAGCTGTTTTTT CASSSSGTGELFF
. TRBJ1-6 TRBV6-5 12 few TGTGCCAGCAGTTCTCTAAATGCACCCCTCCACTTT CASSSLNAPLHF
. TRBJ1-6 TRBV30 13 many TGTGCCTGGAGTCAGTTCTATAATTCACCCCTCCACTTT CAWSQFYNSPLHF
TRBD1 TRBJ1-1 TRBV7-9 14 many TGTGCCAGCAGGGAAGGGGGCGTGAACACTGAAGCTTTCTTT CASREGGVNTEAFF
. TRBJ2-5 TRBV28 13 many TGTGCCAGCAGTCGCGCAGTCCAAGAGACCCAGTACTTC CASSRAVQETQYF
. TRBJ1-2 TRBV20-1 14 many TGCAGTGCTAGAGTTTTTCTCGGTATCGGTGGCTACACCTTC CSARVFLGIGGYTF